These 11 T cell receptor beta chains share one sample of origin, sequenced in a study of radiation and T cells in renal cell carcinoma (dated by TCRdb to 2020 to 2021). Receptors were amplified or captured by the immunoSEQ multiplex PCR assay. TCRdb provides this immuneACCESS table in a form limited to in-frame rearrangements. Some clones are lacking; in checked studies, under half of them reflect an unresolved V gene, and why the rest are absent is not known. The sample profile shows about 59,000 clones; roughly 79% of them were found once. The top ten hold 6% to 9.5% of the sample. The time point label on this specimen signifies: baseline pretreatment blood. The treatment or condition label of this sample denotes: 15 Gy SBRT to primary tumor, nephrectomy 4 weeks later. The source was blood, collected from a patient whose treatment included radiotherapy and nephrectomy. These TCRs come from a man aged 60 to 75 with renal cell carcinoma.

The DNA for the CDR3 is TGCGCCAGCAGCTTTTCCACAGCCTACAATGAGCAGTTCTTC. Protein: CASSFSTAYNEQFF. The rearrangement links TRBV5-1 to TRBJ2-1, with unresolved D. Trimming shortened V by 2 bases and J by 2 bases, and 8 bases separated the two germline ends. This CDR3 spans 14 amino acids. The germline V gene encodes CDR1 SGHRS and CDR2 YFSETQ.

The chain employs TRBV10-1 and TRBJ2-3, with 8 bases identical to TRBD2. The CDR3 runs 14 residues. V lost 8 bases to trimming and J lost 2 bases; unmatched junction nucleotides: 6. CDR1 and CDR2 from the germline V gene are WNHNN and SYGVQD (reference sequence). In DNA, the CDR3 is TGCGCCAGCCAAATGACTAGCGACACAGATACGCAGTATTTT. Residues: CASQMTSDTDTQYF.

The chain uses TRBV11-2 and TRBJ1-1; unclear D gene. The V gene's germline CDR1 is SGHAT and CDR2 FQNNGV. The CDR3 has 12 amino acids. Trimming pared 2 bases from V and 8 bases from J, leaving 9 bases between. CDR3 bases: TGTGCCAGCAGCTTACAGGACGAAGAAGCTTTCTTT. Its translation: CASSLQDEEAFF.

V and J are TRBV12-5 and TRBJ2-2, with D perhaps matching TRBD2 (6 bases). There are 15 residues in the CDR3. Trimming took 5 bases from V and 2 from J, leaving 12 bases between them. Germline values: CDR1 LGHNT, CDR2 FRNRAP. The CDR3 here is CASGIGTLNTGELFF. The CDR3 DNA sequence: TGTGCTAGTGGTATCGGGACTCTCAACACCGGGGAGCTGTTTTTT.

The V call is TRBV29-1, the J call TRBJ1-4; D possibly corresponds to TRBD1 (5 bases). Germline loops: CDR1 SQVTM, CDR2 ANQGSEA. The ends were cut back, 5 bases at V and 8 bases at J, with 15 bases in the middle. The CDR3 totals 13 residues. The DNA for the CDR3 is TGCAGCGTTAAGGTGGGGCAAGGCGAAAAACTGTTTTTT. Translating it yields CSVKVGQGEKLFF.

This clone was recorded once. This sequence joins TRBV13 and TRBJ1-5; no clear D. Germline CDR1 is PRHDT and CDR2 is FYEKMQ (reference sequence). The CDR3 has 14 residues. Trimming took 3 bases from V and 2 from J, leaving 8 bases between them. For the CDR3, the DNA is TGTGCCAGCAGCTTTAAGGGTGGCAATCAGCCCCAGCATTTT. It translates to CASSFKGGNQPQHF.

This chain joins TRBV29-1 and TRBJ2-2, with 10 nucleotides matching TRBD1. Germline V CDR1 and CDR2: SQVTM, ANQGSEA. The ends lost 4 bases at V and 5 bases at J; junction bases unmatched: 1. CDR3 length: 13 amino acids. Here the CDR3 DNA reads TGCAGCGTTGGGACAGGGGGGACCGGGGAGCTGTTTTTT. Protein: CSVGTGGTGELFF.

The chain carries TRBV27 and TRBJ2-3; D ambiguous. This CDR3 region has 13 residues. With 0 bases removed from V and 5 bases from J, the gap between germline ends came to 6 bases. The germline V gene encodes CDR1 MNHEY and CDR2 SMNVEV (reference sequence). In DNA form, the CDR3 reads TGTGCCAGCAGTTTATCGTTGGGAGATACGCAGTATTTT. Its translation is CASSLSLGDTQYF.

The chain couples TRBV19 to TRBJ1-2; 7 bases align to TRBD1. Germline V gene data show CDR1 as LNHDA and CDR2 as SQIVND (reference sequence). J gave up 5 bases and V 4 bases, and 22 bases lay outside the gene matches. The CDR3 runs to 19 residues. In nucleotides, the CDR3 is TGTGCCAGTAGTAGTCCCCTAACGAACAGGGGTGCAAAACAATATGGCTACACCTTC. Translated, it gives CASSSPLTNRGAKQYGYTF.

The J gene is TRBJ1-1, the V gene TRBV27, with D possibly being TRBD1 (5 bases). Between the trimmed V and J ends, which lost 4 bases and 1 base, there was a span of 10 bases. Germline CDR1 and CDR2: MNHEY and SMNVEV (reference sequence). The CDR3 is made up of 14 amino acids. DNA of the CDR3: TGTGCCAGCAGTTGGAGGGGATGGAACACTGAAGCTTTCTTT. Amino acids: CASSWRGWNTEAFF.

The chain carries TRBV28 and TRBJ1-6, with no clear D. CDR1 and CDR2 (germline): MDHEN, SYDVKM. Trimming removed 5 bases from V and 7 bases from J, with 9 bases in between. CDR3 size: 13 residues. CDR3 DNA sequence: TGTGCCAGCAGTCCGGACGGGAATTCACCCCTCCACTTT. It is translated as CASSPDGNSPLHF.